The rows below give T cell receptor beta chains drawn from one sample of a study of cytomegalovirus exposure and HLA in healthy donors. Assay used: immunoSEQ multiplex PCR; TCRdb lists only in-frame clones, some missing. The sample lists 95,000 to 110,000 clones; roughly 78% were seen once. Sequencing was carried out using PBMCs. The receptor source for this set is a woman in her thirties or forties in good health and CMV-seronegative. Both conserved end residues are part of each CDR3. Each record gives: clone size, D gene, J gene, V gene, CDR3 DNA, CDR3 protein. A D gene is named only where the DNA matches it firmly. Size tells how often a clone was seen (once, few, many) or the class of an expanded clone, and some rows leave it out.

>.|.|TRBJ1-2|TRBV15
TGTGCCACTTCCGCGGGTCCACCTTACGGCTACACCTTC
CATSAGPPYGYTF
>few|.|TRBJ1-2|TRBV20-1
TGCAGTGCTACCGGGAACTATGGCTACACCTTC
CSATGNYGYTF
>.|TRBD1|TRBJ2-7|TRBV27
TGTGCCAGCAGTTTCATCACAGGGGGGCACGAGCAGTACTTC
CASSFITGGHEQYF
>.|.|TRBJ1-1|TRBV28
TGTGCCAGCAGCTTATTCGGACAGAACACTGAAGCTTTCTTT
CASSLFGQNTEAFF
>once|.|TRBJ1-1|TRBV7-2
TGTGCCAGCAGACCCGGCAGGGCGGTGACTGAAGCTTTCTTT
CASRPGRAVTEAFF
>once|.|TRBJ2-2|TRBV7-3
TGTGCCAGCAGCTTAGGGGCGGTTGGGGAGCTGTTTTTT
CASSLGAVGELFF
>.|TRBD1|TRBJ2-4|TRBV5-8
TGTGCCAGCAGCCGAACAGGGGCTGGGGGAAACATTCAGTACTTC
CASSRTGAGGNIQYF
>.|.|TRBJ2-7|TRBV7-9
TGTGCCAGCAGCTCGTCCGGGACACCTAGGGGCGAGCAGTACTTC
CASSSSGTPRGEQYF
>.|TRBD1|TRBJ2-7|TRBV7-2
TGTGCCAGCAGCTTAGGACAGGGCGGTCTCGAGCAGTACTTC
CASSLGQGGLEQYF
>.|.|TRBJ2-4|TRBV28
TGTGCCAGCAGTTTAACGGGGAACATTCAGTACTTC
CASSLTGNIQYF
>.|TRBD1|TRBJ2-1|TRBV28
TGTGCCAGCAGAGGGACAGGGGGAAGCAATGAGCAGTTCTTC
CASRGTGGSNEQFF
>.|.|TRBJ1-2|TRBV5-4
TGTGCCAGCAGCTTGGAGAGCGATGAAGGGGTCTTCTATGGCTACACCTTC
CASSLESDEGVFYGYTF
>.|TRBD2|TRBJ2-1|TRBV7-8
TGTGCCAGCAGCCCCGGGACTAGCGGATACAATGAGCAGTTCTTC
CASSPGTSGYNEQFF
>.|.|TRBJ2-6|TRBV7-9
TGTGCCAGCAGCACCGCGTACAGGGAGTCTGGGGCCAACGTCCTGACTTTC
CASSTAYRESGANVLTF
>.|TRBD1|TRBJ1-2|TRBV19
TGTGCCAGTAGTGAAATCCGCAGGGGGCGTCAACTGGAACCTAATGGCTACACCTTC
CASSEIRRGRQLEPNGYTF
>.|.|TRBJ2-7|TRBV5-4
TGTGCCAGCAGCACAAGTCGTAACTACGAGCAGTACTTC
CASSTSRNYEQYF
>.|.|TRBJ2-7|TRBV27
TGTGCCAGCAGTACTAATGGGGGCCTAGGGCAGTACTTC
CASSTNGGLGQYF
>.|.|TRBJ1-1|TRBV7-8
TGTGCCAGCAGCTTAGGAGGGGTGGCCAAGGGGGTCTTT
CASSLGGVAKGVF
>few|TRBD2|TRBJ2-1|TRBV9
TGTGCCAGCAGCGCCCTAGCGGGAGCTGGTATAAATGAGCAGTTCTTC
CASSALAGAGINEQFF
>.|.|TRBJ2-7|TRBV7-8
TGTGCCAGCAGGCAGGGTTACGAGCAGTACTTC
CASRQGYEQYF
>.|.|TRBJ2-3|TRBV5-3
TGTGCCAGAAGCTTGGCCCGGTCCCAAAGGGGGGGTCATGACACTGATACGCAGTATTTT
CARSLARSQRGGHDTDTQYF
>.|TRBD1|TRBJ2-7|TRBV27
TGTGCCAGCAGTCCTGGGACAGGCTACGAGCAGTACTTC
CASSPGTGYEQYF
>once|TRBD1|TRBJ1-1|TRBV5-1
TGCGCCAGCGGAATAACAGGGGACACTGAAGCTTTCTTT
CASGITGDTEAFF
>.|TRBD2|TRBJ2-2|TRBV7-6
TGTGCCAGCAGAACGCCCGGGACTATGGGCGGGGAGCTGTTTTTT
CASRTPGTMGGELFF
>.|TRBD1|TRBJ2-1|TRBV2
TGTGCCAGCAGCGCCGGGACAGGGAGTAACAATGAGCAGTTCTTC
CASSAGTGSNNEQFF
>.|.|TRBJ2-7|TRBV27
TGTGCCAGCAGTTTTAATTCACAGGGAGAGCAGTACTTC
CASSFNSQGEQYF
>.|TRBD1|TRBJ2-7|TRBV30
TGTGCCTGGAGTGGGGGACAGGGGAACGAGCAGTACTTC
CAWSGGQGNEQYF
>once|.|TRBJ2-7|TRBV19
TGTGCCAGTAGTATGGGGACATTCGTTGAGCAGTACTTC
CASSMGTFVEQYF
>once|.|TRBJ1-2|TRBV12-2
TGTGCAAGTCGCTCCTACTCCCGGGGAGGCTATGGCTACACCTTC
CASRSYSRGGYGYTF
>few|.|TRBJ2-7|TRBV27
TGTGCCAGCAGATCAGGCTACGAGCAGTACTTC
CASRSGYEQYF
>.|.|TRBJ1-4|TRBV28
TGTGCCAGCAGTTTGCTCGATACGGGGTCATCTGCAACTAATGAAAAACTGTTTTTT
CASSLLDTGSSATNEKLFF
>.|TRBD1|TRBJ2-7|TRBV2
TGTGCCAGCCGACAGGGCCCCTCCTACGAGCAGTACTTC
CASRQGPSYEQYF
>.|.|TRBJ2-7|TRBV6-6
TGTGCCAGCAGGGACAGACAAGCGGAGACACGGTCGTACTTC
CASRDRQAETRSYF
>.|TRBD1|TRBJ1-5|TRBV14
TGTGCCAGCAGCCGCGGACAGGGCTCACCCCAGCATTTT
CASSRGQGSPQHF
>.|.|TRBJ2-2|TRBV9
TGTGCCAGCAGCGTTGGGGCCCGAGTACTTCTGAACACCGGGGAGCTGTTTTTT
CASSVGARVLLNTGELFF
>.|.|TRBJ2-5|TRBV4-1
TGCGCCAGCAGCCAAGGAGCGGTGCAAGAGACCCAGTACTTC
CASSQGAVQETQYF
>few|.|TRBJ1-3|TRBV5-1
TGCGCCAGCGGATGGGCAGGGGGAAACACCATATATTTT
CASGWAGGNTIYF
>once|TRBD2|TRBJ2-7|TRBV11-2
TGTGCCAGCAGCTCAGGACTAGCCTCCGCCGAGCAGTACTTC
CASSSGLASAEQYF
>.|.|TRBJ2-1|TRBV7-2
TGTGCCAGCAGCTTCGGCACGTTCGGGAACAATGAGCAGTTCTTC
CASSFGTFGNNEQFF
>.|.|TRBJ2-5|TRBV29-1
TGCAGCGTTGAAGATCTAGAGACCCAGTACTTC
CSVEDLETQYF
>.|.|TRBJ1-4|TRBV6-5
TGTGCCAGCAGTTTAACCGGGACAAAAGAAAAACTGTTTTTT
CASSLTGTKEKLFF
>once|.|TRBJ1-2|TRBV6-4
TGTGCCAGCAGTGACTCGGGCGGGGGCTACACCTTC
CASSDSGGGYTF
>.|.|TRBJ1-4|TRBV9
TGTGCCAGCAGCCCCGGGTCGACTAATGAAAAACTGTTTTTT
CASSPGSTNEKLFF
>.|.|TRBJ1-6|TRBV6-1
TGTGCCAGCAGTGAGTACAGGGTTTATACGGCCCCGGATTCACCCCTCCACTTT
CASSEYRVYTAPDSPLHF
>.|.|TRBJ1-1|TRBV25-1
TGTGCCAGCAGTGACCCGAGGCCAGTTGAAGCTTTCTTT
CASSDPRPVEAFF
>.|.|TRBJ2-7|TRBV7-2
TGTGCCAGCAGCTTAGAGGGGGACTACTGGCGCTACGAGCAGTACTTC
CASSLEGDYWRYEQYF
>.|TRBD1|TRBJ2-6|TRBV28
TGTGCCAGCAGTCCTCAACAGGGGGCAAAAGGGGCCAACGTCCTGACTTTC
CASSPQQGAKGANVLTF
>.|.|TRBJ2-1|TRBV5-8
TGTGCCAGCAGCTTGGCTCCAGCCTACAATGAGCAGTTCTTC
CASSLAPAYNEQFF
>.|.|TRBJ1-4|TRBV6-1
TGTGCCAGCAGTTATACAGGGCGTGGGAAAAAACTGTTTTTT
CASSYTGRGKKLFF